This is a list of T cell receptor beta chains from one sample in a study of blood T cell repertoires in COVID-19. Only in-frame clones appear in the TCRdb table, and some are missing; sequencing was by immunoSEQ multiplex PCR. This sample has around 200,000 clones, with 85% to 90% found just once. Sequenced: PBMCs or T cells enriched from blood (not recorded which). These receptors all stem from a man aged 30 to 45 who had recovered from COVID-19. Both conserved end residues are part of each CDR3. D genes are given only for firm matches. The size field is filled for only some rows; it gives once, few, many or a size class.

>TRBV27|17|TRBJ1-2|.|.
CASSLKAVQHFNYGYTF
TGTGCCAGCAGTTTAAAAGCTGTACAGCATTTTAACTATGGCTACACCTTC
>TRBV19|14|TRBJ2-3|.|TRBD2
CASSSGRSTDTQYF
TGTGCCAGTAGTAGCGGGAGGAGTACAGATACGCAGTATTTT
>TRBV2|13|TRBJ1-6|.|.
CASERELNSPLHF
TGTGCCAGCGAGAGGGAACTCAATTCACCCCTCCACTTT
>TRBV7-2|16|TRBJ2-7|.|TRBD2
CASRLAGGTSSYEQYF
TGTGCCAGCAGACTAGCGGGGGGAACTAGCTCCTACGAGCAGTACTTC
>TRBV7-9|15|TRBJ2-1|.|TRBD2
CASSFWRGGNNEQFF
TGTGCCAGCAGCTTTTGGCGGGGGGGAAACAATGAGCAGTTCTTC
>TRBV27|15|TRBJ1-6|once|TRBD1
CASSSLGQGNSPLHF
TGTGCCAGCAGTTCCCTCGGACAGGGTAATTCACCCCTCCACTTT
>TRBV3-1/TRBV3-2|13|TRBJ1-2|few|TRBD1
CASSQPGQFGYTF
TGTGCCAGCAGCCAACCGGGACAGTTCGGCTACACCTTC
>TRBV9|16|TRBJ2-2|.|TRBD2
CASSATAGAITGELFF
TGTGCCAGCAGCGCTACAGCGGGGGCGATCACCGGGGAGCTGTTTTTT
>TRBV7-2|17|TRBJ2-7|.|TRBD1
CASSLPATTGVTYEQYF
TGTGCCAGCAGCTTACCAGCAACGACAGGGGTAACCTACGAGCAGTACTTC
>TRBV7-8|13|TRBJ2-7|.|TRBD1
CASSTGDTYEQYF
TGTGCCAGCTCCACAGGGGACACCTACGAGCAGTACTTC
>TRBV3-1/TRBV3-2|16|TRBJ1-3|.|.
CASSQTGISSGNTIYF
TGTGCCAGCAGCCAGACAGGTATCTCCTCTGGAAACACCATATATTTT
>TRBV5-1|16|TRBJ2-6|.|.
CASSADRNSGANVLTF
TGCGCCAGCAGCGCGGACAGAAACTCTGGGGCCAACGTCCTGACTTTC
>TRBV11-2|14|TRBJ2-7|.|.
CASSNTWGDGEQYF
TGTGCCAGCAGCAACACGTGGGGGGATGGTGAGCAGTACTTC
>TRBV11-2|16|TRBJ2-2|.|TRBD2
CASSLGLWTRFGELFF
TGTGCCAGCAGCTTAGGGTTGTGGACTAGGTTCGGGGAGCTGTTTTTT
>TRBV28|17|TRBJ2-7|.|TRBD2
CASSFRHRLADTYEQYF
TGTGCCAGCAGTTTCCGGCATAGACTAGCGGACACATACGAGCAGTACTTC
>TRBV5-1|15|TRBJ2-7|.|.
CASSSGGQLMGEQYF
TGCGCCAGCAGTTCCGGGGGACAGTTGATGGGCGAGCAGTACTTC
>TRBV27|15|TRBJ2-1|.|TRBD2
CASSPGTSGYNEQFF
TGTGCCAGCAGTCCCGGGACTAGCGGATACAATGAGCAGTTCTTC
>TRBV9|17|TRBJ2-7|.|.
CASSGPLGGEYSYEQYF
TGTGCCAGCAGCGGCCCTCTTGGAGGGGAGTACTCCTACGAGCAGTACTTC
>TRBV28|14|TRBJ1-5|.|.
CASSLHSNNQPQHF
TGTGCCAGCAGTTTACACAGTAACAATCAGCCCCAGCATTTT
>TRBV2|12|TRBJ1-1|few|.
CASSLTHTEAFF
TGTGCCAGCAGTCTGACACACACTGAAGCTTTCTTT
>TRBV30|12|TRBJ2-1|.|.
CAWGTPRGEQFF
TGTGCCTGGGGGACGCCTCGGGGTGAGCAGTTCTTC
>TRBV14|15|TRBJ2-7|.|TRBD2
CASRLSGGPRGEQYF
TGTGCCAGCAGGCTTAGCGGGGGGCCCAGGGGAGAGCAGTACTTC
>TRBV5-1|12|TRBJ1-2|few|.
CASSLGQGNYTF
TGCGCCAGCAGCTTGGGGCAGGGCAACTACACCTTC
>TRBV24-1|16|TRBJ2-1|.|TRBD2
CATSDPGLAGAYEQFF
TGTGCCACCAGTGACCCGGGACTAGCGGGAGCGTATGAGCAGTTCTTC
>TRBV6-2/TRBV6-3|15|TRBJ1-5|.|.
CASSYSGGPNQPQHF
TGTGCCAGCAGTTACAGCGGGGGGCCTAATCAGCCCCAGCATTTT
>TRBV5-4|15|TRBJ1-4|.|.
CASSLSGGLGEKLFF
TGTGCCAGCAGCTTGTCGGGGGGCTTGGGTGAAAAACTGTTTTTT
>TRBV28|15|TRBJ2-7|.|TRBD2
CASSLNSGRHQEQYF
TGTGCCAGCAGTTTAAATAGCGGGAGGCATCAAGAGCAGTACTTC
>TRBV28|14|TRBJ2-1|.|.
CASSLIRRNNEQFF
TGTGCCAGCAGTTTAATTAGGCGGAACAATGAGCAGTTCTTC
>TRBV28|16|TRBJ2-7|.|.
CASSLGGGAHSYEQYF
TGTGCCAGCAGTTTAGGTGGCGGGGCACACTCCTACGAGCAGTACTTC
>TRBV3-1/TRBV3-2|14|TRBJ2-2|.|.
CASSQVGGTGELFF
TGTGCCAGCAGCCAAGTTGGAGGAACCGGGGAGCTGTTTTTT
>TRBV6-2/TRBV6-3|15|TRBJ1-5|.|TRBD1
CASSPRDRSNQPQHF
TGTGCCAGCAGCCCCCGGGACAGGAGCAATCAGCCCCAGCATTTT
>TRBV10-3|13|TRBJ1-6|.|.
CAISAGSGSPLHF
TGTGCCATCAGTGCTGGGTCGGGTTCACCCCTCCACTTT
>TRBV7-8|20|TRBJ2-3|.|TRBD2
CASSFLTYRTSGRAGDTQYF
TGTGCCAGCAGCTTCCTAACCTACAGGACTAGCGGGAGGGCCGGAGATACGCAGTATTTT
>TRBV19|15|TRBJ2-1|.|.
CASSRARSSYNEQFF
TGTGCCAGTAGTAGAGCGAGGAGCTCCTACAATGAGCAGTTCTTC
>TRBV20-1|14|TRBJ2-7|few|TRBD2
CSASLRTREYEQYF
TGCAGTGCTAGTCTCCGGACTAGGGAGTACGAGCAGTACTTC
>TRBV6-1|16|TRBJ2-5|.|TRBD2
CASSVSGETYQETQYF
TGTGCCAGCAGTGTCAGCGGGGAGACGTACCAAGAGACCCAGTACTTC
>TRBV2|16|TRBJ2-2|few|TRBD2
CASKLLAGAFTGELFF
TGTGCCAGCAAATTACTAGCGGGGGCGTTCACCGGGGAGCTGTTTTTT
>TRBV28|13|TRBJ2-1|.|.
CASREDSYNEQFF
TGTGCCAGCAGAGAGGACTCCTACAATGAGCAGTTCTTC
>TRBV6-5|15|TRBJ2-7|many|.
CASSKTGRRPYEQYF
TGTGCCAGCAGTAAAACAGGGCGGAGGCCCTACGAGCAGTACTTC
>TRBV3-1/TRBV3-2|15|TRBJ2-1|.|TRBD2
CASSQAAGVYNEQFF
TGTGCCAGCAGCCAAGCGGCGGGAGTGTACAATGAGCAGTTCTTC
>TRBV7-9|15|TRBJ2-7|.|TRBD1
CASSRDGQGRHEQYF
TGTGCCAGCAGCCGCGACGGACAGGGCAGGCACGAGCAGTACTTC
>TRBV19|16|TRBJ2-3|.|TRBD2
CASSIGLAGGQDTQYF
TGTGCCAGTAGTATCGGACTAGCGGGGGGGCAAGATACGCAGTATTTT
>TRBV4-1|16|TRBJ1-5|.|.
CASSQVQGSGNQPQHF
TGCGCCAGCAGCCAAGTACAGGGATCAGGCAATCAGCCCCAGCATTTT
>TRBV7-2|13|TRBJ1-2|.|.
CASSSSGARGYTF
TGTGCCAGCAGCTCATCAGGGGCACGAGGCTACACCTTC
>TRBV5-5|15|TRBJ2-2|.|TRBD1
CASSLDRGPTGELFF
TGTGCCAGCAGCTTGGACAGGGGCCCTACCGGGGAGCTGTTTTTT
>TRBV27|15|TRBJ2-5|.|TRBD1
CASSQYRGRAETQYF
TGTGCCAGCAGCCAGTACAGGGGGCGCGCAGAGACCCAGTACTTC
>TRBV21-1|17|TRBJ1-6|.|.
CASSKGRGGGWNSPLHF
TGTGCCAGCAGCAAAGGGCGCGGAGGGGGCTGGAATTCACCCCTCCACTTT
>TRBV2|15|TRBJ2-3|.|TRBD1
CASNQQGQGTDTQYF
TGTGCCAGCAATCAGCAGGGACAGGGGACAGATACGCAGTATTTT
>TRBV5-6|14|TRBJ2-7|.|TRBD1
CASSLGTASYEQYF
TGTGCCAGCAGCTTAGGGACAGCCTCCTACGAGCAGTACTTC
>TRBV2|14|TRBJ1-5|.|.
CASSVRGGEQPQHF
TGTGCCAGCAGTGTCAGAGGGGGGGAACAGCCCCAGCATTTT
>TRBV11-2|12|TRBJ2-3|.|.
CASSPSTDTQYF
TGTGCCAGCAGCCCAAGCACAGATACGCAGTATTTT
>TRBV19|14|TRBJ1-2|.|TRBD1
CASSKGQGARGYTF
TGTGCCAGTAGTAAGGGGCAGGGGGCGCGGGGCTACACCTTC
>TRBV7-2|17|TRBJ2-2|.|TRBD2
CASSKPGLADNTGELFF
TGTGCCAGCAGCAAGCCGGGACTAGCGGATAACACCGGGGAGCTGTTTTTT
>TRBV4-3|17|TRBJ2-1|.|.
CASSQVVAVFSYNEQFF
TGCGCCAGCAGCCAAGTGGTAGCGGTATTCTCCTACAATGAGCAGTTCTTC
>TRBV11-2|16|TRBJ1-4|.|.
CASSLGSVSGVEKLFF
TGTGCCAGCAGCTTAGGGTCGGTCAGCGGCGTTGAAAAACTGTTTTTT
>TRBV7-2|15|TRBJ1-5|.|TRBD1
CASSYGDRGNQPQHF
TGTGCCAGCAGCTACGGGGACAGGGGCAATCAGCCCCAGCATTTT
>TRBV15|15|TRBJ2-7|once|.
CATSSTDSNYYEQYF
TGTGCCACCAGCAGCACGGACTCTAACTACTACGAGCAGTACTTC